A single sample is the source of the 26 T cell receptor beta chains below, sequenced in a study of molecular identifiers for immune sequencing clone quantification. MiXCR, applied by TCRdb to the PCR reads, yields one record per CDR3 protein. The sample has some 88,000 distinct CDR3 sequences, 21% seen once; the top ten hold roughly 1%. Sequencing was done on a sample of naive CD8+ T cells from blood, with Jurkat cell RNA spiked in. Subset specified: FACS-sorted CD8+CD4-CCR7+CD45RA+ naive T cells. These receptors were obtained from a human donor in good health. Some libraries in this study had Jurkat cell RNA spiked in.

The genes are TRBV6-6 and TRBJ1-5; a possible D gene is TRBD1 (6 bases). V was cut by 0 bases and J by 0 bases, with 21 bases left in between. The CDR3 covers 20 residues. Germline V lookup: CDR1 MNHNY, CDR2 SVGAGI (reference sequence). CDR3: CASSYSQGNIREYSNQPQHF. The CDR3 DNA reads as TGTGCCAGCAGTTACTCCCAGGGGAACATCAGGGAATATAGCAATCAGCCCCAGCATTTT.

V and J are TRBV25-1 and TRBJ1-1; no clear D. Germline CDR1 MGHDK, CDR2 SYGVNS. This CDR3 is built from 12 residues. V was trimmed by 3 bases and J by 5 bases, leaving 7 bases between them. The CDR3 is CASSDPLTEAFF. The CDR3 nucleotides are TGTGCCAGCAGTGATCCCCTTACTGAAGCTTTCTTT.

This clonotype was detected a few times. This may stem from a read error, because a much larger clone lies one nucleotide away. The rearrangement uses TRBV6-5 and TRBJ1-2, with D uncertain. This CDR3 has 11 residues. Germline V gene sequence: CDR1 MNHEY, CDR2 SVGAGI. CDR3 protein: CASRSNCGYTF. The DNA for the CDR3 is TGTGCCAGTCGGAGCAACTGTGGCTACACCTTC.

The rearrangement links TRBV3-1 to TRBJ1-2, with a weak D call TRBD1 (5 bases). V lost 0 bases and J 4 bases, leaving 15 bases between the germline ends. This CDR3 is 16 amino acids long. Germline CDR1 and CDR2: LGHDT and YNNKEL (reference sequence). CDR3 sequence: CASSQDPGHLGYGYTF. As DNA, the CDR3 is TGTGCCAGCAGCCAAGATCCGGGGCATCTGGGCTATGGCTACACCTTC.

Turning to this clonotype: A much larger clonotype is one base distant, so this may be a read error. The rearrangement uses TRBV30 and TRBJ2-3; D not resolved. With the DNA end fitting TRBJ1-5 better, the J assignment may be wrong. Germline values: CDR1 GTSNPN, CDR2 SVGIG (reference sequence). CDR3 length equals 13 residues. As DNA, the CDR3 is TGTGCCTGGACGGTGGTCGGTCCAGATACGCAGCATTTT. Translating gives CAWTVVGPDTQHF.

This clonotype was detected ten times or more. The chain is built from TRBV9 and TRBJ1-4; no reliable D call. Trimming pared 3 bases from V and 6 bases from J, leaving 9 bases between. CDR1 and CDR2 from the germline V gene are SGDLS and YYNGEE. The CDR3 runs 13 residues. Here the CDR3 reads CASSGPLDEKLFF. CDR3 sequence (DNA): TGTGCCAGCAGCGGACCCCTAGATGAAAAACTGTTTTTT.

Details on this clonotype: This clone may be a read error of a much larger clone one base away. The chain employs TRBV30 and TRBJ2-3; 10 bases are shared with TRBD1. The germline V gene has CDR1 GTSNPN and CDR2 SVGIG (reference sequence). The CDR3 has 16 residues. Unmatched junction bases numbered 10, after V lost 1 base and J lost 6 bases. The CDR3 loop is CAWSGYRDRGLDTQYF. In DNA form, the CDR3 reads TGTGCCTGGAGTGGATACCGGGACAGGGGCCTCGATACGCAGTATTTT.

This clonotype was counted ten times or more. The CDR3 sequence is CASSLDPRNEQFF. For the CDR3, the DNA is TGCGCCAGCAGCTTGGATCCGAGGAATGAGCAGTTCTTC. The chain has TRBV5-1 and TRBJ2-1; no clear D. Germline V gene data show CDR1 as SGHRS and CDR2 as YFSETQ. This CDR3 comprises 13 residues. The V and J ends lost 0 bases and 7 bases respectively, with 8 bases between them.

This clonotype was seen ten or more times. The chain couples TRBV7-9 to TRBJ1-1; D ambiguous. Looked up from germline, CDR1 is SEHNR and CDR2 is FQNEAQ (reference sequence). CDR3 length: 11 residues. With 2 bases removed from V and 5 bases from J, the gap between germline ends came to 3 bases. For the CDR3, the DNA is TGTGCCAGCAGCTTATCAACTGAAGCTTTCTTT. It is translated as CASSLSTEAFF.

This clonotype occurred once. This clone may be a read error of a much larger clone one base away. This sequence joins TRBV9 and TRBJ1-5, with D tentatively TRBD1 (5 bases). This CDR3 has 15 residues. The germline V gene has CDR1 SGDLS and CDR2 YYNGEE. The CDR3 sequence is CASSNDSYSNQPPHF. CDR3 in DNA: TGTGCCAGCAGCAACGACAGTTACAGCAATCAGCCCCCGCATTTT. Based on the CDR3 plus reference TRBV9 and TRBJ1-5, the full variable domain is DSGVTQTPKHLITATGQRVTLRCSPRSGDLSVYWYQQSLDQGLQFLIQYYNGEERAKGNILERFSAQQFPDLHSELNLSSLELGDSALYFCASSNDSYSNQPPHFGDGTRLSIL.

The chain recombines TRBV7-2 with TRBJ2-1; 9 nucleotides match TRBD1. The germline V gene encodes CDR1 SGHTA and CDR2 FQGNSA. Unmatched junction bases numbered 6, after V lost 1 base and J lost 5 bases. The CDR3 covers 16 residues. The CDR3 nucleotides read TGTGCCAGCAGCTTAGGGATAGGACAGGGGAACAATGAGCAGTTCTTC. Translating gives CASSLGIGQGNNEQFF.

This clonotype has at least ten counts. The CDR3: CASSQGLSSPLHF. DNA for the CDR3: TGTGCCAGCAGCCAGGGTCTATCCTCACCCCTCCACTTT. This chain links TRBV3-1 with TRBJ1-6; D gene ambiguous. CDR1 is LGHDT and CDR2 is YNNKEL in the germline V gene (reference sequence). V was pared by 3 bases and J by 10 bases, with 10 bases between. This CDR3 is built from 13 residues.

Of note for this clonotype: Because the CDR3 is missing its conserved closing phenylalanine or tryptophan, this is likely a read error. The rearrangement links TRBV11-2 to TRBJ2-1; D uncertain. V dropped 0 bases and J dropped 5 bases, with 5 bases sitting between them. CDR1 is SGHAT and CDR2 is FQNNGV in the germline V gene. The CDR3 covers 13 residues. The chain's CDR3 is CASSLELNNEQFS. In DNA form, the CDR3 reads TGTGCCAGCAGCTTAGAGCTCAACAATGAGCAGTTCTCC.

This clonotype occurred once. A much more abundant neighbour one base away suggests this may be a read error. This sequence joins TRBV4-2 and TRBJ1-1; D possibly corresponds to TRBD1 (6 bases). This CDR3 has 17 residues. Looked up from germline, CDR1 is LGHNA and CDR2 is YNFKEQ. The V end was cut by 4 bases, the J end by 5 bases, with 23 bases between. DNA of the CDR3: TGTGCCAGCAGCCGAGAAGTTGGGGGGGGCTGGGGTACTGAAGCTTTCTTT. As protein: CASSREVGGGWGTEAFF.

As to this clonotype: A much bigger clone sits one base away, suggesting this may be a read error. This sequence joins TRBV7-9 and TRBJ2-4, with TRBD1 identical over 11 bases. Per the germline V gene, CDR1 is SEHNR and CDR2 is FQNEAQ (reference sequence). The CDR3 has 16 amino acids. The CDR3 coding sequence is TGTGCCGGCAGCCCCCCGGGACAGGGGGACAAAAACATTCAGTACTTC. It specifies CAGSPPGQGDKNIQYF.

This clonotype was detected many times. J is TRBJ2-3 and V is TRBV28, with D unclear. The germline gives CDR1 MDHEN, CDR2 SYDVKM. The CDR3 runs 11 residues. V lost 7 bases and J lost 4, with 6 bases in between. The CDR3 DNA follows: TGTGCCAGCATCGGGTCAGATACGCAGTATTTT. Protein: CASIGSDTQYF.

In this sample, this clonotype turned up many times. J is TRBJ2-2 and V is TRBV6-5, with 7 bases identical to TRBD1. Germline trimming cut 6 bases from V and 7 bases from J; bases unmatched to any gene: 5. The CDR3 is 13 residues long. The germline CDR1 and CDR2 sequences are MNHEY and SVGAGI. CDR3 nucleotides: TGTGCCAGCAGCTCAGGGGGTATCGGGGAGCTGTTTTTT. It is translated as CASSSGGIGELFF.

The gene calls are TRBV7-9 and TRBJ2-7; 13 nucleotides line up with TRBD2. Looked up from germline, CDR1 is SEHNR and CDR2 is FQNEAQ (reference sequence). Trimming removed 7 bases from V and 3 bases from J; junction bases left unmatched: 6. The CDR3 has 15 amino acids. CDR3 amino acids: CASTIGLAGVYEQYF. CDR3 DNA sequence: TGTGCCAGCACCATCGGACTAGCGGGAGTCTACGAGCAGTACTTC.

Concerning this clonotype itself: Possible read error: a much larger clone is one base away. No conserved phenylalanine or tryptophan ends this CDR3, so it is likely a read error. The chain carries TRBV29-1 and TRBJ2-6; no reliable D call. Trimming cost V 3 bases and J 4 bases, with 7 bases left between them. The CDR3 is 13 residues long. Germline V gene data show CDR1 as SQVTM and CDR2 as ANQGSEA. The CDR3 sequence is CSVESYGANVLTS. CDR3 DNA sequence: TGCAGCGTTGAGTCCTACGGGGCCAACGTCCTGACTTCC.

Ten or more counts support this clonotype. The rearrangement links TRBV7-9 to TRBJ2-7, with TRBD2 identical over 9 bases. From germline, CDR1 is SEHNR and CDR2 FQNEAQ (reference sequence). The CDR3 spans 16 residues. V was pared by 5 bases and J by 5 bases, with 13 bases of the junction left unmatched. CDR3 sequence reads: CASSPGYGGRANEQYF. The CDR3 region has the DNA TGTGCCAGCAGCCCAGGATATGGCGGGAGGGCCAACGAGCAGTACTTC.

This clonotype was seen a single time. Since a much larger clone is just one base distant, this may be a read error. Here the CDR3 DNA reads TGTGCCAGCAGCTTAATGGCAGGGGGTACAGGGGGAAACACCTTATATTTT. It specifies CASSLMAGGTGGNTLYF. V and J are TRBV13 and TRBJ1-3; 8 bases line up with TRBD1. CDR3 length: 17 amino acids. Germline lookup yields CDR1 PRHDT and CDR2 FYEKMQ (reference sequence).

This clonotype was seen a handful of times. An end of the junction does not agree with germline; a read error may underlie this. The chain couples TRBV5-1 to TRBJ2-7, with D perhaps TRBD1 or TRBD2 (5 bases each). Germline assignment: CDR1 SGHRS and CDR2 YFSETQ. The CDR3 totals 14 residues. CDR3 region: CASSTDSGSYEPYF. The CDR3 nucleotides read TGCGCCAGCAGCACTGACAGCGGATCCTACGAGCCGTACTTC.

The chain employs TRBV29-1 and TRBJ2-2, with a tentative D call TRBD2 (6 bases). Germline CDR1 and CDR2: SQVTM and ANQGSEA. The CDR3 has 12 residues. CDR3 nucleotides: TGCGTAGGAGGGCCGAACACCGGGGAGCTGTTTTTT. Its protein is CVGGPNTGELFF.

There are a few counts of this clonotype. This chain links TRBV27 with TRBJ2-7, with 8 bases lining up with TRBD2. The CDR3 sequence is 17 residues long. The V segment lost 3 bases and the J segment 6 bases; nucleotides outside the gene matches: 16. CDR1 and CDR2 (germline): MNHEY, SMNVEV (reference sequence). CDR3 nucleotides: TGTGCCAGCAGTTTTATTGGACCGGGACTAGGGGTCGCCGAGCAGTACTTC. This gives the protein CASSFIGPGLGVAEQYF.

In the case of this clonotype: Since a much larger clone is just one base distant, this may be a read error. The chain joins TRBV6-2 or TRBV6-3 to TRBJ1-1; the D gene is possibly TRBD1 (5 bases). CDR1 MNHEY and CDR2 SVGEGT come from the germline V gene. The CDR3 totals 13 residues. This CDR3 reads CAGSFTGNTEAFF. As DNA, the CDR3 is TGTGCCGGCAGCTTTACAGGGAACACTGAAGCTTTCTTT.

This clonotype has at least ten counts. V gene TRBV28 combines with J gene TRBJ2-7, with TRBD1 identical over 7 bases. The CDR3 consists of 13 residues. Germline values: CDR1 MDHEN, CDR2 SYDVKM. V trimming: 6 bases; J trimming: 0 bases; junction bases outside the gene matches: 2. The CDR3 here is CASSGDSSYEQYF. In nucleotides, the CDR3 is TGTGCCAGCAGCGGGGACAGCTCCTACGAGCAGTACTTC.